This T cell receptor (beta chain) stems from a study of OX40 agonist ivuxolimab in advanced cancers. On the study more broadly: Roughly two fifths of patients had received prior checkpoint inhibitor therapy.

General observations from the study: Among patients with partial responses at 0.1-3.0 mg/kg, clonal expansion was among the lowest. Expanded peripheral T cell antigen specificity was not determined. Clonal expansion from baseline to week 6 occurred in both CD4+ and CD8+ T cells.

Of note for this clone: Its antigen remains unknown.

Produced via immunoSEQ multiplex PCR; TCRdb's table is partial and in-frame only. The repertoire holds 80,000 or so clones, with approximately 80% as singletons. Specimen: CD4+ or CD8+ T cells sorted from blood, collected in a trial of the OX40 agonist ivuxolimab. This receptor was identified in an adult with an advanced solid tumor such as melanoma, head and neck, liver or kidney cancer.

The chain's CDR3 is CASSLRDSKNQETQYF. The DNA for the CDR3 is TGTGCCAGCAGCTTACGGGACAGCAAAAACCAAGAGACCCAGTACTTC. The rearrangement joins TRBV11-3 to TRBJ2-5, with 7 bases matching TRBD1. The trim removed 2 bases at V and 0 bases at J, leaving 6 bases unmatched. Germline CDR1 is SGHNT and CDR2 is YENEEA. The CDR3 runs to 16 residues. The full variable domain, its missing parts supplied by reference TRBV11-3 and TRBJ2-5, is EAGVVQSPRYKIIEKKQPVAFWCNPISGHNTLYWYLQNLGQGPELLIRYENEEAVDDSQLPKDRFSAERLKGVDSTLKIQPAELGDSAVYLCASSLRDSKNQETQYFGPGTRLLVL.